This T cell receptor (beta chain) was retrieved from a study of shared clonotypes between healthy human individuals. Whole-study findings and limits: Clonotypes that were shared across a few donors made up around 5% of naive CD4 clonotypes. Among non-shared clonotypes, generation probabilities were lower than among those shared by all four donors. Naive subsets tended to show greater estimated richness than memory subsets.

Worth noting for this clone: Its antigen remains unidentified.

Naive CD8 cells were CD45RO-negative, positively selected for CCR7, excluding terminally differentiated effector memory CD45RA+ cells. Repertoires were generated with immunoSEQ multiplex PCR, while TCRdb's copy carries only in-frame clones and drops some. The table records approximately 1.9 million clones, around 93% of them present only once. The V gene lost 2 bases and the J gene lost 1 base, with 9 bases spanning the gap. In germline, CDR1 is SGDLS, CDR2 YYNGEE. The CDR3 covers 14 residues. The chain has TRBV9 and TRBJ1-1; D is unresolved. Source material: naive CD8+ T cells from PBMCs. This TCR derives from a man aged 18 to 35 in good health. Some clones in this sample may be carry-over from other donors' samples. The CDR3 sequence: CASSVGLPNTEAFF. For the CDR3, the DNA is TGTGCCAGCAGCGTTGGGTTACCGAACACTGAAGCTTTCTTT. The whole variable domain, filled in from reference TRBV9 and TRBJ1-1, reads DSGVTQTPKHLITATGQRVTLRCSPRSGDLSVYWYQQSLDQGLQFLIQYYNGEERAKGNILERFSAQQFPDLHSELNLSSLELGDSALYFCASSVGLPNTEAFFGQGTRLTVV.